Each of the 25 T cell receptor beta chains below was sequenced from the same sample in a study of regulatory T cells in long-lasting Graves disease. TCR beta libraries were built with iRepertoire HTBI primers and Arm-PCR of CDR3 regions. TCRdb redid the calling of the multiplex PCR reads with MiXCR, one entry per CDR3 protein. This table has about 560,000 distinct CDR3 sequences, about 16% appearing once. Time point here: newly diagnosed GD, antithyroid drugs for less than 3 months. RNA from PBMCs was the source of the TCR library. The same sample was also studied in work on T cells in Graves' hyperthyroidism and ophthalmopathy.

Here the sequenced sample was peripheral blood mononuclear cells (PBMCs), taken at new diagnosis, from a patient treated with antithyroid drugs. These receptors came from a man between 18 and 35 years old with Graves disease.

J is TRBJ1-1 and V is TRBV3-1; no reliable D call. CDR1 and CDR2 from the germline V gene are LGHDT and YNNKEL (reference sequence). V was pared by 1 base and J by 14 bases, with 14 bases between. CDR3 length equals 12 residues. The CDR3 nucleotides read TGTGCCAGCAGCCAAGCGGGCAGGAAGAAATTCTTT. Its protein product is CASSQAGRKKFF.

A word on this clonotype: A read error is possible here, since a much larger clone lies one base away. The V call is TRBV12-3 or TRBV12-4, the J call TRBJ1-1; D remains unclear. This CDR3 comprises 11 residues. The CDR3 reads CASRDGRYALF. The CDR3 DNA reads as TGTGCCAGCAGAGACGGTCGGTACGCTCTCTTT.

This clonotype was counted only a few times. The chain recombines TRBV7-6 with TRBJ2-2; D is uncertain. This CDR3 has 15 amino acids. The V end lost 3 bases, the J end lost 4 bases, and 12 bases lay between the germline ends. In germline, CDR1 is SGHVS, CDR2 FNYEAQ. DNA of the CDR3: TGTGCCAGCAGCTTTCTGAGCATGGGCACCGGGGAGCTGTTTTTT. This translates into CASSFLSMGTGELFF.

This clonotype showed up just a few times. This chain uses TRBV20-1 with TRBJ2-5; 10 nucleotides agree with TRBD2. V was clipped by 1 base and J by 7 bases; unmatched bases: 3. Germline lookup yields CDR1 DFQATT and CDR2 SNEGSKA (reference sequence). This CDR3 region has 13 residues. CDR3 protein: CSARGSSGGTQYF. CDR3 DNA: TGCAGTGCTAGAGGGTCTAGCGGGGGGACCCAGTACTTC.

The genes are TRBV10-2 and TRBJ2-1; D is possibly TRBD1 (7 bases). The end of the DNA aligns better with TRBJ2-5, so the J call may be wrong. CDR3 length: 19 residues. Germline V gene data show CDR1 as WSHSY and CDR2 as SAAADI. CDR3 coding DNA: TGCGCCAGCAGTGACCCTAGATCGGGAGAGGACAGGAATGAAGAGACCCAGTACTTC. Translated, it gives CASSDPRSGEDRNEETQYF.

This clonotype occurred a few times. The chain has TRBV5-1 and TRBJ2-1; 13 nucleotides align to TRBD2. J lost 5 bases, V lost 2 bases, and 16 bases had no gene match. CDR1 and CDR2 (germline): SGHRS, YFSETQ. This CDR3 comprises 20 residues. CDR3 nucleotides: TGCGCCAGCAGCTTAAGGACTAGCGGGGGACCTCTGGGCGACGACAATGAGCAGTTCTTC. Its protein is CASSLRTSGGPLGDDNEQFF. The entire variable domain, with the rest obtained from reference TRBV5-1 and TRBJ2-1, is as follows: KAGVTQTPRYLIKTRGQQVTLSCSPISGHRSVSWYQQTPGQGLQFLFEYFSETQRNKGNFPGRFSGRQFSNSRSEMNVSTLELGDSALYLCASSLRTSGGPLGDDNEQFFGPGTRLTVL.

This clonotype has ten or more counts. This chain links TRBV12-3 or TRBV12-4 with TRBJ2-2, with D unresolved. V was shortened by 6 bases and J by 4 bases, with 9 bases between the two germline ends. The CDR3 length is 13 residues. For the CDR3, the DNA is TGTGCCAGCAGGACTCCCCTCACCGGGGAGCTGTTTTTT. Translated, it gives CASRTPLTGELFF.

The chain recombines TRBV20-1 with TRBJ2-1; 9 nucleotides align to TRBD2. The CDR3 has 14 amino acids. Per the germline V gene, CDR1 is DFQATT and CDR2 is SNEGSKA (reference sequence). J gave up 9 bases and V 7 bases, and 13 bases lay outside the gene matches. CDR3 bases: TGCAGTGTTTCTGAATCTAGCGGGATGGGTGAGCAGTTCTTC. Translation gives CSVSESSGMGEQFF.

This clonotype was counted ten times or more. The J gene is TRBJ2-7, the V gene TRBV6-2 or TRBV6-3, with TRBD2 identical over 9 bases. The CDR3 covers 13 residues. V shed 8 bases, J shed 3 bases, and the junction held 5 bases outside the gene matches. Germline CDR1 is MNHEY and CDR2 is SVGEGT. CDR3 nucleotide sequence: TGTGCCAGCGACCAGACTAGCGGCTACGAGCAGTACTTC. Its translation is CASDQTSGYEQYF.

The sample holds many counts of this clonotype. The genes are TRBV2 and TRBJ1-2; weak D call: TRBD1 (5 bases). The ends were cut back, 6 bases at V and 3 bases at J, with 11 bases in the middle. This CDR3 contains 13 residues. CDR1 and CDR2 (germline): SNHLY, FYNNEI. The CDR3 DNA is TGTGCCAGCAGCCAGGGCCCGGACTATGGCTACACCTTC. Amino acid sequence: CASSQGPDYGYTF.

The chain couples TRBV19 to TRBJ2-7, with TRBD1 identical over 7 bases. This CDR3 has 15 residues. Trimming cost V 4 bases and J 2 bases; bases outside gene matches: 8. Germline-derived CDR1 and CDR2 are LNHDA and SQIVND (reference sequence). This CDR3 is CASSTSGGRPYEQYF. The CDR3 DNA reads as TGTGCCAGTAGTACCTCAGGGGGTCGACCCTACGAGCAGTACTTC.

In its sample, this clonotype was seen many times. The chain joins TRBV2 to TRBJ2-4, with a weak D call TRBD1 (5 bases). The CDR3 length is 15 residues. CDR1 and CDR2 (germline): SNHLY, FYNNEI. V was shortened by 3 bases and J by 3 bases, with 12 bases between the two germline ends. The CDR3: CASSETQGSKNIQYF. Here the CDR3 DNA reads TGTGCCAGCAGTGAGACGCAGGGTAGCAAAAACATTCAGTACTTC.

This chain connects TRBV28 to TRBJ2-7; the D is unclear. V was shortened by 5 bases and J by 9 bases, with 17 bases between the two germline ends. CDR3 length: 13 residues. Germline lookup yields CDR1 MDHEN and CDR2 SYDVKM. The CDR3 DNA reads TGTGCCAGCAGTCTTCGGGTTCGCAATGGGCAGTACTTC. Protein product: CASSLRVRNGQYF.

This clonotype was seen once. The rearrangement joins TRBV19 to TRBJ2-5; D is perhaps TRBD1 (6 bases). CDR3 length equals 15 residues. V was trimmed by 7 bases and J by 1 base, leaving 16 bases between them. Germline assignment: CDR1 LNHDA and CDR2 SQIVND (reference sequence). The CDR3 region has the DNA TGTGCCAGTAAAGGGGCAGGGGCGGGCCAAGAGACCCAGTACTTC. As protein: CASKGAGAGQETQYF.

This clonotype showed up many times. This sequence joins TRBV12-3 or TRBV12-4 and TRBJ1-6; TRBD1 matches 7 bases. The CDR3 runs to 15 residues. Unmatched junction bases numbered 4, after V lost 5 bases and J lost 3 bases. CDR3 residues: CASSQGTVYNSPLHF. In DNA, the CDR3 is TGTGCCAGCAGTCAAGGGACAGTCTATAATTCACCCCTCCACTTT.

This clonotype was seen many times. The chain is built from TRBV5-1 and TRBJ2-7, with 10 bases matching TRBD2. Germline CDR1 and CDR2: SGHRS and YFSETQ. This CDR3 is 17 amino acids long. Germline trimming cut 5 bases from V and 3 bases from J; bases unmatched to any gene: 14. The CDR3 nucleotides are TGCGCCAGCAGATCACGCGGACTAGCGGAGAAGGGCTACGAGCAGTACTTC. Its protein is CASRSRGLAEKGYEQYF.

This chain links TRBV20-1 with TRBJ1-1, with 7 positions matching TRBD1. CDR1 and CDR2 (germline): DFQATT, SNEGSKA (reference sequence). After removal of 1 base from V and 3 bases from J, the junction contained 11 bases not matched to a gene. The CDR3 has 16 residues. Here the CDR3 DNA reads TGCAGTGCTAGAGGGGAGAAACAGGGGAGGTACACTGAAGCTTTCTTT. Translating gives CSARGEKQGRYTEAFF.

In the case of this clonotype: A read error is possible here, since a much larger clone lies one base away. The chain links TRBV12-3 or TRBV12-4 to TRBJ2-3; the match to TRBD2 covers 14 bases. The CDR3 covers 15 residues. The CDR3 region is CVSSQRTSGRDTQYF. The CDR3 coding sequence is TGTGTCAGCAGTCAACGGACTAGCGGGAGGGATACGCAGTATTTT.

The rearrangement uses TRBV7-8 and TRBJ1-5; weak D call: TRBD1 (6 bases). Germline CDR1 is SGHVS and CDR2 is FQNEAQ. V lost 0 bases and J 5 bases, leaving 11 bases between the germline ends. The CDR3 spans 15 residues. CDR3 sequence (DNA): TGTGCCAGCAGCTTAGCGCCAGGGGTCCATCAGCCCCAGCATTTT. It yields the protein CASSLAPGVHQPQHF.

Ten or more counts support this clonotype. The CDR3 DNA reads TGTGCCAGCTCACCCAACGTACAGGGACACGAGCAGTACTTC. Its translation is CASSPNVQGHEQYF. This rearrangement joins TRBV18 to TRBJ2-7, with D possibly being TRBD1 (6 bases). Trimming stripped 3 bases from V and 5 bases from J, with 14 bases between. The CDR3 runs 14 residues. Per the germline V gene, CDR1 is KGHSH and CDR2 is LQKENI. The whole variable domain, filled in from reference TRBV18 and TRBJ2-7, reads NAGVMQNPRHLVRRRGQEARLRCSPMKGHSHVYWYRQLPEEGLKFMVYLQKENIIDESGMPKERFSAEFPKEGPSILRIQQVVRGDSAAYFCASSPNVQGHEQYFGPGTRLTVT.

The chain employs TRBV28 and TRBJ2-1, with D possibly TRBD2 on 6 matching bases. In germline, CDR1 is MDHEN, CDR2 SYDVKM. CDR3 length: 18 residues. Trimming pared 6 bases from V and 4 bases from J, leaving 25 bases between. CDR3 protein: CASRAHRVAASWYNEQFF. The CDR3 bases are TGTGCCAGCAGGGCCCATAGGGTAGCGGCCAGTTGGTACAATGAGCAGTTCTTC.

This clonotype was seen a few times. This chain connects TRBV25-1 to TRBJ2-1, with D maybe TRBD1 (6 bases). CDR1 MGHDK and CDR2 SYGVNS come from the germline V gene. With 4 bases removed from V and 5 bases from J, the gap between germline ends came to 12 bases. This CDR3 comprises 14 residues. Here the CDR3 DNA reads TGTGCCAGCAGTGCATTCGGACAGAACAATGAGCAGTTCTTC. Protein: CASSAFGQNNEQFF.

This clonotype was detected many times. CDR3 region: CSAYRAADGYTF. The CDR3, as DNA: TGCAGTGCTTACAGGGCGGCGGATGGCTACACCTTC. This chain links TRBV20-1 with TRBJ1-2; tentative D call: TRBD1 (6 bases). V lost 5 bases, J lost 6 bases, and 13 bases lay in between. Germline lookup yields CDR1 DFQATT and CDR2 SNEGSKA (reference sequence). CDR3 length: 12 amino acids.

In this sample, this clonotype turned up a few times. The V and J genes are TRBV7-9 and TRBJ1-1, with TRBD1 as a possible D gene (5 bases). V lost 5 bases and J 1 base, leaving 14 bases between the germline ends. The CDR3 is made up of 15 amino acids. The germline V gene has CDR1 SEHNR and CDR2 FQNEAQ (reference sequence). Written as DNA, the CDR3 is TGTGCCAGCAGCGTTGCCGGGGCCGCGAACACTGAAGCTTTCTTT. Amino acid sequence: CASSVAGAANTEAFF.

The chain recombines TRBV12-3 or TRBV12-4 with TRBJ2-1; TRBD2 matches 9 bases. The CDR3 covers 16 residues. V was clipped by 5 bases and J by 4 bases; unmatched bases: 9. The CDR3 spells CASSPIAGGPYNEQFF. The CDR3 DNA sequence: TGTGCCAGCAGTCCTATTGCGGGAGGGCCTTACAATGAGCAGTTCTTC.